The next 12 T cell receptor beta chains were all read from a single sample in a study of a mutant IDH1 vaccine in newly diagnosed glioma. Produced via immunoSEQ multiplex PCR; TCRdb's table is partial and in-frame only. The sample includes over 55,000 clones, around 82% seen only once; the top ten take over 4%. Noted time point: baseline, week 1 (first vaccination visit). Treatment: pre-vaccination baseline after standard-of-care therapy. The source material was peripheral blood mononuclear cells (PBMCs), sampled from a glioma patient treated with radiotherapy, temozolomide or both. Receptor source: a young woman with glioma. Some clones in this sample may be carry-over from other donors' samples.

The chain uses TRBV30 and TRBJ2-1; 13 bases map to TRBD2. CDR3 length: 18 amino acids. The ends lost 3 bases at V and 9 bases at J; junction bases unmatched: 17. Germline V lookup: CDR1 GTSNPN, CDR2 SVGIG (reference sequence). The CDR3 loop reads CAWRHSRRTSGRYGEQFF. The CDR3 DNA reads TGTGCCTGGAGGCACTCCCGGAGGACTAGCGGGAGATACGGTGAGCAGTTCTTC.

The chain combines TRBV7-8 with TRBJ1-5, with D tentatively TRBD1 (5 bases). Germline V CDR1 and CDR2: SGHVS, FQNEAQ. With 0 bases removed from V and 4 bases from J, the gap between germline ends came to 13 bases. The CDR3 runs to 16 residues. CDR3 protein: CASSLAEGPVNQPQHF. The DNA of the CDR3 is TGTGCCAGCAGCTTAGCGGAGGGGCCGGTGAATCAGCCCCAGCATTTT. The full variable domain, in which reference TRBV7-8 and TRBJ1-5 provide the parts outside the CDR3, is GAGVSQSPRYKVAKRGQDVALRCDPISGHVSLFWYQQALGQGPEFLTYFQNEAQLDKSGLPSDRFFAERPEGSVSTLKIQRTQQEDSAVYLCASSLAEGPVNQPQHFGDGTRLSIL.

As DNA, the CDR3 is TGTGCCAGCAGCTACCAAGACAGGGGGGGAACTGAAGCTTTCTTT. It translates to CASSYQDRGGTEAFF. The chain carries TRBV5-6 and TRBJ1-1; 9 nucleotides align to TRBD1. Germline V gene sequence: CDR1 SGHDT, CDR2 YYEEEE. With V trimmed by 3 bases and J by 5 bases, 8 bases remained unmatched. The CDR3 contains 15 residues. Full variable domain (rest looked up from reference TRBV5-6 and TRBJ1-1): DAGVTQSPTHLIKTRGQQVTLRCSPKSGHDTVSWYQQALGQGPQFIFQYYEEEERQRGNFPDRFSGHQFPNYSSELNVNALLLGDSALYLCASSYQDRGGTEAFFGQGTRLTVV.

The chain uses TRBV19 and TRBJ1-5; D is unclear. CDR3 length: 13 amino acids. Trimming stripped 3 bases from V and 5 bases from J, with 8 bases between. Germline V gives CDR1 LNHDA, CDR2 SQIVND (reference sequence). CDR3 bases: TGTGCCAGTAGTATGAGCACGGATCAGCCCCAGCATTTT. Its translation: CASSMSTDQPQHF.

This clone was observed a handful of times. The rearrangement uses TRBV30 and TRBJ1-5; tentatively, D is TRBD1 (6 bases). This CDR3 spans 12 amino acids. CDR1 and CDR2 from the germline V gene are GTSNPN and SVGIG (reference sequence). The ends were cut back, 5 bases at V and 5 bases at J, with 10 bases in the middle. In nucleotides, the CDR3 is TGTGCCTGGGACAGGCAGGATCAGCCCCAGCATTTT. This translates into CAWDRQDQPQHF. The full variable domain, with the rest looked up from reference TRBV30 and TRBJ1-5, is SQTIHQWPATLVQPVGSPLSLECTVEGTSNPNLYWYRQAAGRGLQLLFYSVGIGQISSEVPQNLSASRPQDRQFILSSKKLLLSDSGFYLCAWDRQDQPQHFGDGTRLSIL.

The chain uses TRBV5-4 and TRBJ2-2, with D perhaps TRBD2 (7 bases). Germline loops: CDR1 SGHNT, CDR2 YYREEE (reference sequence). Trimming stripped 4 bases from V and 2 bases from J, with 15 bases between. CDR3 length: 16 amino acids. The CDR3 DNA reads TGTGCCAGCAGCGGGGGGGACATCTCAAACACCGGGGAGCTGTTTTTT. Its protein is CASSGGDISNTGELFF.

The chain combines TRBV7-9 with TRBJ1-2, with a possible D match to TRBD1 (5 bases). This CDR3 is 13 amino acids long. Deletions cut 2 bases from V and 7 bases from J, with 11 bases between. The germline V gene encodes CDR1 SEHNR and CDR2 FQNEAQ (reference sequence). The CDR3 spells CASSLRGDGGYTF. The CDR3 bases are TGTGCCAGCAGCTTACGGGGGGATGGTGGCTACACCTTC.

The rearrangement uses TRBV30 and TRBJ1-4; D is unresolved. There are 14 residues in the CDR3. Germline CDR1 reads GTSNPN; CDR2 reads SVGIG (reference sequence). Trimming took 4 bases from V and 11 from J, leaving 20 bases between them. In nucleotides, the CDR3 is TGTGCCTGGACCACCGGGCAGGCTCCCTTCAAACTGTTTTTT. It codes for CAWTTGQAPFKLFF.

The V call is TRBV6-5, the J call TRBJ1-1; D remains ambiguous. Trimming cost V 6 bases and J 0 bases, with 11 bases left between them. There are 14 residues in the CDR3. Germline lookup yields CDR1 MNHEY and CDR2 SVGAGI. The CDR3 DNA follows: TGTGCCAGCAGCTTCGGACGGGTGAACACTGAAGCTTTCTTT. Its protein product is CASSFGRVNTEAFF.

The chain couples TRBV19 to TRBJ1-1; the D is unclear. CDR3 length equals 14 residues. Trimming took off 5 bases at V and 0 bases at J, with 10 bases between the two ends. The V gene's germline CDR1 is LNHDA and CDR2 SQIVND (reference sequence). In DNA, the CDR3 is TGTGCCAGTAGTTCCACGGCCTTGAACACTGAAGCTTTCTTT. Amino acid sequence: CASSSTALNTEAFF. Full variable domain (outside the CDR3, taken from reference TRBV19 and TRBJ1-1): DGGITQSPKYLFRKEGQNVTLSCEQNLNHDAMYWYRQDPGQGLRLIYYSQIVNDFQKGDIAEGYSVSREKKESFPLTVTSAQKNPTAFYLCASSSTALNTEAFFGQGTRLTVV.

The chain carries TRBV5-1 and TRBJ1-3; 9 nucleotides agree with TRBD1. The CDR3 sequence is 16 residues long. Per germline, CDR1 SGHRS and CDR2 YFSETQ. V dropped 2 bases and J dropped 4; count of bases not matched to a gene: 7. The CDR3 coding sequence is TGCGCCAGCAGCTTCAGGACAGGGGACCCCGGAAACACCATATATTTT. It yields the protein CASSFRTGDPGNTIYF.

The genes are TRBV5-6 and TRBJ2-7; D may be TRBD1 (5 bases). There are 13 residues in the CDR3. The V gene lost 4 bases and the J gene lost 3 bases, with 11 bases spanning the gap. CDR1 and CDR2 (germline): SGHDT, YYEEEE. The chain's CDR3 is CASSRAGFYEQYF. For the CDR3, the DNA is TGTGCCAGCAGCCGCGCAGGGTTCTACGAGCAGTACTTC.